The sequence of this T cell receptor beta chain was determined in a study of cytomegalovirus exposure and HLA in healthy donors. On the study more broadly: The same platform as the roughly 700 first-cohort repertoires was used for the 95 to 150 validation repertoires, a later analysis reported.

The V segment lost 2 bases and the J segment 0 bases; nucleotides outside the gene matches: 1. The CDR3 is 15 amino acids. CDR1 and CDR2 (germline): KGHSY, FQNENV. General study findings and limits: Reports indicated that the classifier achieved high specificity and sensitivity in diagnosing cytomegalovirus status.

The data were produced by immunoSEQ multiplex PCR, yet TCRdb's version contains in-frame clones alone and is incomplete. The sample lists roughly 100,000 clones; 85% were seen once. Worth noting for this clone: What it recognizes is unknown.

The rearrangement uses TRBV16 and TRBJ1-5; 7 bases fit TRBD1. Sequencing was performed on PBMCs. This sequence originates from a man aged 18-30 years in good health and CMV-seropositive. Written as DNA, the CDR3 is TGTGCCAGCAGCCAAGGACAGGTTAGCAATCAGCCCCAGCATTTT. Its protein is CASSQGQVSNQPQHF.